This T cell receptor beta chain stems from a study of blood T cell repertoires in COVID-19. At the level of the study: COVID-19 samples, acute and convalescent, were from the United States, Italy and Spain.

TCRdb's copy holds only in-frame clones and misses some; the assay was immunoSEQ multiplex PCR. The sample lists about 480,000 clones; 88% were seen once. The sample holds a few counts of this clone. V lost 1 base and J lost 0, with 10 bases in between. Germline V gene lookup returns CDR1 SGHNT and CDR2 YENEEA. This CDR3 is built from 16 residues. Participants had their cohort set by participant-reported clinical history. The V gene is TRBV11-3, the J gene TRBJ1-3; D not certain. Specimen: PBMCs or T cells enriched from blood (not recorded which). This TCR came from a woman aged 55 to 70 who had recovered from COVID-19. As DNA, the CDR3 is TGTGCCAGCAGCTTAGGAATGGGCTCCTCTGGAAACACCATATATTTT. This codes for CASSLGMGSSGNTIYF.